The TCR beta chain described here comes from a study of early T cells in non-severe SARS-CoV-2 infection. J gave up 5 bases and V 4 bases, and 5 bases lay outside the gene matches. Germline V gene lookup returns CDR1 SEHNR and CDR2 FQNEAQ (reference sequence). The CDR3 runs 14 residues. One entry per CDR3 protein, called by TCRdb with MiXCR from the 5' RACE reads. The sample shows about 27,000 distinct CDR3 sequences, roughly 5.9% of them seen only once. The source is an adult who was a healthcare worker with PCR-confirmed SARS-CoV-2 infection or an uninfected control (not recorded which). Sequencing was performed on whole blood. The chain employs TRBV7-9 and TRBJ2-5; 9 positions agree with TRBD2. CDR3 sequence: CASSSKSGRETQYF. Written as DNA, the CDR3 is TGTGCCAGCAGCTCTAAAAGCGGGAGGGAGACCCAGTACTTC.